This T cell receptor (beta chain) was found in a study of blood T cell repertoires in COVID-19. Study-level information: Spain, Italy and the United States supplied samples that represented acute and convalescent COVID-19. T cells, B-cell-depleted T cells, or PBMCs supplied cDNA or gDNA.

As originally analysed: Reference gene primer amplification gave estimated nucleated cell counts. Some clones are missing from TCRdb's copy, which holds only in-frame ones; the method was immunoSEQ multiplex PCR. The V and J calls and clone size were taken over from that table, and D and trimming were inferred from the DNA. The table lists about 130,000 clones, 80% to 85% of them singletons. The junction had 5 bases not matched to a gene; V was cut back by 10 bases and J by 6 bases. The CDR3 length is 12 residues. Germline loops: CDR1 ENHRY, CDR2 SYGVKD. The sequenced sample was peripheral blood. The chain recombines TRBV10-3 with TRBJ1-1; 10 positions match TRBD1. This receptor was obtained from a man between 60 and 75 years old with acute or convalescent COVID-19. The CDR3, as DNA: TGTGCCAGTGGACAGGGGGTAGCTGAAGCTTTCTTT. It encodes CASGQGVAEAFF.